Presented here are 22 T cell receptor beta chains from one specimen sequenced in a study of shared clonotypes between healthy human individuals (dated by TCRdb to between 2020 and 2021). The method behind the library was the immunoSEQ multiplex PCR assay. Imported from immuneACCESS, the table was reduced by TCRdb to in-frame sequences with V and J called. These copies leave out some clones; in studies compared against another copy, an unresolved V gene accounts for under half, and the cause of the remainder is not known. The sample records approximately 330,000 clones, 73% of which are singletons. The biggest ten clones account for 10% of the sample. The source material was memory CD4+ T cells sorted from blood. The cell subset or site tag for this specimen amounts to: CD45RA-negative fraction. The receptors stem from a man aged 25-40 years in good health.

This clone was seen a single time. This rearrangement joins TRBV9 to TRBJ2-1; TRBD2 matches at 7 bases. J was trimmed by 4 bases and V by 4 bases; bases with no gene match: 11. The CDR3 runs 16 residues. The germline CDR1 and CDR2 sequences are SGDLS and YYNGEE. The CDR3 DNA reads as TGTGCCAGCAGCCCTCTCCTGACGGGAGGTTACAATGAGCAGTTCTTC. This encodes CASSPLLTGGYNEQFF.

The chain joins TRBV5-1 to TRBJ2-5, with unresolved D. The germline V gene encodes CDR1 SGHRS and CDR2 YFSETQ. There are 14 residues in the CDR3. The V end lost 0 bases, the J end lost 2 bases, and 8 bases lay between the germline ends. CDR3 sequence reads: CASSLVGLQETQYF. DNA for the CDR3: TGCGCCAGCAGCTTGGTCGGGCTACAAGAGACCCAGTACTTC.

This chain links TRBV5-1 with TRBJ2-6; D uncertain. The ends were cut back, 4 bases at V and 0 bases at J, with 5 bases in the middle. Germline loops: CDR1 SGHRS, CDR2 YFSETQ. This CDR3 comprises 14 residues. The CDR3 region is CASSADSGANVLTF. The CDR3, as DNA: TGCGCCAGCAGCGCAGACTCTGGGGCCAACGTCCTGACTTTC.

For this clone: The sample carries other DNA sequences with the same CDR3. J is TRBJ2-5 and V is TRBV2; D gene ambiguous. Germline-derived CDR1 and CDR2 are SNHLY and FYNNEI. V gave up 3 bases and J gave up 5 bases, with 4 bases separating them. The CDR3 has 11 amino acids. CDR3 amino acids: CASSDLETQYF. CDR3 nucleotides: TGTGCCAGCAGTGATTTGGAGACCCAGTACTTC.

This chain connects TRBV18 to TRBJ2-1; D is possibly TRBD1 (6 bases). CDR1 is KGHSH, CDR2 LQKENI, per germline. The V gene lost 5 bases and the J gene lost 5 bases, with 10 bases spanning the gap. The length of the CDR3 is 13 residues. This CDR3 is CASSGGLNNEQFF. In nucleotides, the CDR3 is TGTGCCAGCTCAGGGGGCCTAAACAATGAGCAGTTCTTC.

This clone has more than one count but fewer than ten. The V and J genes are TRBV19 and TRBJ1-5; D uncertain. CDR3 length equals 12 residues. Germline V gene data show CDR1 as LNHDA and CDR2 as SQIVND (reference sequence). CDR3 bases: TGTGAACCGGTGCTAAGCAATCAGCCCCAGCATTTT. Amino acid sequence: CEPVLSNQPQHF.

The J gene is TRBJ2-1, the V gene TRBV5-5; D perhaps matches TRBD2 (5 bases). V gave up 4 bases and J gave up 3 bases, with 14 bases separating them. The germline CDR1 and CDR2 sequences are SGHKS and YYEKEE (reference sequence). The CDR3 runs 15 residues. CDR3 coding DNA: TGTGCCAGCAGCGTCCTTTGGGAGTTCTACAATGAGCAGTTCTTC. Protein product: CASSVLWEFYNEQFF.

V is TRBV5-1 and J is TRBJ2-6; D not certain. Trimming took off 0 bases at V and 0 bases at J, with 4 bases between the two ends. The V gene's germline CDR1 is SGHRS and CDR2 YFSETQ. This CDR3 region has 15 residues. The CDR3 nucleotides read TGCGCCAGCAGCTTGGCGCTCTCTGGGGCCAACGTCCTGACTTTC. Translating gives CASSLALSGANVLTF.

The V call is TRBV7-2, the J call TRBJ2-3, with 7 nucleotides matching TRBD2. The CDR3 contains 14 residues. Germline loops: CDR1 SGHTA, CDR2 FQGNSA. The ends lost 1 base at V and 6 bases at J; junction bases unmatched: 4. The CDR3 DNA is TGTGCCAGCAGCTTAGACGCGGGAGTTGATACGCAGTATTTT. Residues: CASSLDAGVDTQYF.

This chain's CDR3 is CASSLEGARGYTF. CDR3 nucleotides: TGTGCCAGCAGTTTAGAGGGTGCGCGGGGCTACACCTTC. V gene TRBV28 combines with J gene TRBJ1-2, with D hard to call. The CDR3 contains 13 residues. From germline, CDR1 is MDHEN and CDR2 SYDVKM. The ends were cut back, 2 bases at V and 8 bases at J, with 12 bases in the middle.

The chain has TRBV19 and TRBJ2-1; 10 bases match TRBD2. The germline V gene encodes CDR1 LNHDA and CDR2 SQIVND (reference sequence). J was trimmed by 3 bases and V by 4 bases; bases with no gene match: 6. The CDR3 is 16 amino acids. The CDR3: CASSTSGSDDYNEQFF. The CDR3 DNA reads as TGTGCCAGTAGTACTAGCGGGAGTGACGACTACAATGAGCAGTTCTTC.

The chain uses TRBV18 and TRBJ2-1; TRBD2 matches 9 bases. The germline V gene encodes CDR1 KGHSH and CDR2 LQKENI. The CDR3 runs 18 residues. V dropped 6 bases and J dropped 4; count of bases not matched to a gene: 16. DNA of the CDR3: TGTGCCAGCTCCCCGCTAGCGGGACCCCCCAATACTTACAATGAGCAGTTCTTC. Translated, it gives CASSPLAGPPNTYNEQFF.

The chain recombines TRBV6-1 with TRBJ1-2; maybe TRBD1 (5 bases). Germline V gene sequence: CDR1 MNHNS, CDR2 SASEGT. This CDR3 spans 12 amino acids. V was pared by 1 base and J by 8 bases, with 8 bases between. The CDR3 is CASSEGGRGYTF. The CDR3 nucleotides are TGTGCCAGCAGTGAAGGGGGCCGGGGCTACACCTTC.

The chain joins TRBV29-1 to TRBJ2-1; D perhaps matches TRBD2 (6 bases). The CDR3 consists of 14 residues. V was trimmed by 4 bases and J by 0 bases, leaving 10 bases between them. Germline CDR1 is SQVTM and CDR2 is ANQGSEA. CDR3 sequence reads: CSVVGGVSYNEQFF. In DNA, the CDR3 is TGCAGCGTTGTAGGCGGGGTCTCCTACAATGAGCAGTTCTTC.

V gene TRBV30 combines with J gene TRBJ2-2; D is undetermined. The CDR3 length is 11 residues. The germline V and J ends were trimmed by 3 bases and 7 bases, with 6 bases remaining between them. Per germline, CDR1 GTSNPN and CDR2 SVGIG (reference sequence). The CDR3 sequence is CAWSRNGELFF. The CDR3 bases are TGTGCCTGGAGCCGTAACGGGGAGCTGTTTTTT.

This sequence joins TRBV10-1 and TRBJ2-3; no firm D call. The CDR3 runs to 13 residues. The germline gives CDR1 WNHNN, CDR2 SYGVQD (reference sequence). V lost 2 bases to trimming and J lost 4 bases, with 7 bases between them. CDR3 nucleotide sequence: TGCGCCAGCAGTGAGAATGTTCCAGATACGCAGTATTTT. This encodes CASSENVPDTQYF.

This chain joins TRBV11-2 and TRBJ2-7; TRBD2 is a possible D gene (5 bases). Germline CDR1 and CDR2: SGHAT and FQNNGV. The germline V and J ends were trimmed by 3 bases and 0 bases, with 15 bases remaining between them. This CDR3 has 16 residues. The CDR3 loop is CASSFGLTGSSYEQYF. CDR3 coding DNA: TGTGCCAGCAGCTTCGGCCTGACTGGGAGCTCCTACGAGCAGTACTTC.

The chain couples TRBV30 to TRBJ2-7; 9 bases match TRBD2. V trimming: 0 bases; J trimming: 5 bases; junction bases outside the gene matches: 5. The V gene's germline CDR1 is GTSNPN and CDR2 SVGIG (reference sequence). This CDR3 spans 14 amino acids. Written as DNA, the CDR3 is TGTGCCTGGAGTGTTGGGCCTAGCGGGAACGAGCAGTACTTC. This codes for CAWSVGPSGNEQYF.

This clone has more than one count but fewer than ten. The chain recombines TRBV13 with TRBJ2-5; D possibly corresponds to TRBD1 (8 bases). Germline V gene data show CDR1 as PRHDT and CDR2 as FYEKMQ (reference sequence). This CDR3 is built from 14 residues. The V and J ends lost 4 bases and 4 bases respectively, with 13 bases between them. The CDR3 nucleotides read TGTGCCAGCAGCTCCTACAGGGGGGGAGAGACCCAGTACTTC. Its translation: CASSSYRGGETQYF.

The V gene is TRBV6-5, the J gene TRBJ1-1; perhaps TRBD1 as D (5 bases). Germline V gene data show CDR1 as MNHEY and CDR2 as SVGAGI. The V gene lost 8 bases and the J gene lost 4 bases, with 20 bases spanning the gap. This CDR3 contains 15 residues. CDR3 sequence reads: CASHLVGSQGTEAFF. The CDR3 bases are TGTGCCAGCCACCTAGTGGGAAGCCAGGGCACTGAAGCTTTCTTT.

This chain links TRBV6-1 with TRBJ2-1; the D is unclear. There are 12 residues in the CDR3. Germline lookup yields CDR1 MNHNS and CDR2 SASEGT. Between the trimmed V and J ends, which lost 7 bases and 7 bases, there was a span of 11 bases. DNA for the CDR3: TGTGCCAGCATTTCTTTTGGGAATGAGCAGTTCTTC. This sequence encodes CASISFGNEQFF.

This sequence joins TRBV7-2 and TRBJ1-1; D may be TRBD1 (6 bases). The CDR3 is made up of 15 amino acids. From germline, CDR1 is SGHTA and CDR2 FQGNSA. The V end was cut by 5 bases, the J end by 1 base, with 14 bases between. CDR3 sequence (DNA): TGTGCCAGCAGCCCGACAGGCTTAGGGAACACTGAAGCTTTCTTT. Its protein is CASSPTGLGNTEAFF.